Listed below are T cell receptor beta chains from one sample, sequenced in a study of CD8 T cells in Susac syndrome. MiXCR, run by TCRdb on the immunoSEQ multiplex PCR reads, gives a single entry per CDR3 protein. Of some 200,000 distinct CDR3 sequences listed, approximately 95% are singletons. The sample comprised CD8+ T cells from PBMCs. The receptors here all came from a human donor with Susac syndrome. Both conserved end residues are trimmed from each CDR3. Each record gives: V gene, J gene, CDR3 length, CDR3 protein.

TRBV20-1,TRBJ2-5,14,SARGVLAGVQETQY
TRBV12-5,TRBJ1-4,12,ASAQGRLFEKLF
TRBV29-1,TRBJ2-5,10,SVWPVAETQY
TRBV9,TRBJ2-7,11,ASSRDSPYEQY
TRBV19,TRBJ2-1,13,ASSISQSSYNEQF
TRBV11-2,TRBJ1-1,16,ASSSYTPGQGSYTEAF
TRBV19,TRBJ2-1,12,ASSSREVYNEQF
TRBV6-5,TRBJ2-7,14,ASSYKTPSASYEQY
TRBV11-2,TRBJ2-7,11,ASRPQGINEQY
TRBV3-1,TRBJ2-7,14,ASSQDHLAGSYEQY
TRBV2,TRBJ2-1,9,ASSDNNEQF
TRBV30,TRBJ1-1,11,AWHRTGNTEAF
TRBV2,TRBJ2-7,12,ASSILGAGYEQY
TRBV7-9,TRBJ1-6,10,ASSLANSPLH
TRBV7-9,TRBJ2-7,13,ASSLPDRAIYEQY
TRBV18,TRBJ2-7,11,ASSPREGYEQY
TRBV3-1,TRBJ2-7,14,ASSQGWVAGAYEQY
TRBV9,TRBJ1-4,15,ASSVQGFSDANEKLF
TRBV7-8,TRBJ2-5,12,ASSPQPPGKTQY